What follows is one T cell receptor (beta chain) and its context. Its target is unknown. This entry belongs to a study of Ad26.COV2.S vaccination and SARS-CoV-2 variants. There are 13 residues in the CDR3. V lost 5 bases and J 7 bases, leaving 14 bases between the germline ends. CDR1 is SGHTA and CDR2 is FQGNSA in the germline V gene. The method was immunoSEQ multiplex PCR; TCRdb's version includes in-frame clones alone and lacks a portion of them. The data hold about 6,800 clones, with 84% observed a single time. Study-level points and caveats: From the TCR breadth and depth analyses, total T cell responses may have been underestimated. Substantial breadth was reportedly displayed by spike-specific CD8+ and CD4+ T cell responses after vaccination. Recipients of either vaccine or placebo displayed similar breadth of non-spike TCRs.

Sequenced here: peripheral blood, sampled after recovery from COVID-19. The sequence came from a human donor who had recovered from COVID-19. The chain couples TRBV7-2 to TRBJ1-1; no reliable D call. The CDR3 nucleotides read TGTGCCAGCAGCATTCAAGATTACCTTGAAGCTTTCTTT. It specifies CASSIQDYLEAFF.